The 27 T cell receptor beta chains listed next were all sequenced from one sample in a study of cytomegalovirus exposure and HLA in healthy donors. PCR employed 60 Vbeta and 13 Jbeta primers. The repertoire was sequenced with immunoSEQ multiplex PCR; TCRdb's copy has only in-frame clones and lacks some. Of 120,000 to 150,000 clones in the sample, around 75% were seen once. Sequencing was performed on PBMCs. These receptors were collected from a woman in her 30s in good health and CMV-seronegative.

This CDR3 reads CASSIEGVYGYTF. Here the CDR3 DNA reads TGTGCCAGCAGCATCGAGGGAGTATATGGCTACACCTTC. The genes are TRBV5-4 and TRBJ1-2; D ambiguous. This CDR3 region has 13 residues. The germline V gene encodes CDR1 SGHNT and CDR2 YYREEE (reference sequence). Trimming took off 4 bases at V and 5 bases at J, with 12 bases between the two ends.

The gene calls are TRBV23-1 and TRBJ1-2, with unresolved D. TRBV23-1 belongs to the ORF category, with a function that is uncertain. The CDR3 runs 15 residues. Trimming left V 0 bases short and J 4 bases short, with 12 bases between. CDR3 sequence reads: CASSQSGRMSYGYTF. For the CDR3, the DNA is TGCGCCAGCAGTCAATCGGGGAGGATGAGCTATGGCTACACCTTC.

This clone was counted a few times. V is TRBV23-1 and J is TRBJ1-6; TRBD1 agrees at 7 bases. TRBV23-1 is marked as an open reading frame, function uncertain. The CDR3 is 14 amino acids. J was trimmed by 7 bases and V by 6 bases; bases with no gene match: 6. In nucleotides, the CDR3 is TGCGCCAGCAGGGGGGACAGTAACAATTCACCCCTCCACTTT. It codes for CASRGDSNNSPLHF.

The chain recombines TRBV28 with TRBJ2-7, with D possibly matching TRBD1 (5 bases). The CDR3 has 12 amino acids. Germline V gene data show CDR1 as MDHEN and CDR2 as SYDVKM. V was cut by 5 bases and J by 5 bases, with 10 bases left in between. The CDR3 nucleotides read TGTGCCAGCAGTGTCAGGGTCCACGAGCAGTACTTC. Encoded protein: CASSVRVHEQYF. The full variable domain, completed using reference TRBV28 and TRBJ2-7, is DVKVTQSSRYLVKRTGEKVFLECVQDMDHENMFWYRQDPGLGLRLIYFSYDVKMKEKGDIPEGYSVSREKKERFSLILESASTNQTSMYLCASSVRVHEQYFGPGTRLTVT.

The chain carries TRBV5-4 and TRBJ1-2; 8 bases line up with TRBD1. Germline V lookup: CDR1 SGHNT, CDR2 YYREEE (reference sequence). Trimming removed 4 bases from V and 4 bases from J; junction bases left unmatched: 9. This CDR3 spans 15 amino acids. In DNA, the CDR3 is TGTGCCAGCAGCGGGGGGGGACAGGTCGTCTATGGCTACACCTTC. Amino acid sequence: CASSGGGQVVYGYTF.

This sequence joins TRBV27 and TRBJ2-7; 9 bases map to TRBD1. The CDR3 runs 14 residues. Germline V gene lookup returns CDR1 MNHEY and CDR2 SMNVEV (reference sequence). The J segment lost 5 bases and the V segment lost 4 bases, leaving 6 bases of the junction unmatched. The CDR3 DNA follows: TGTGCCAGCAGTTCTCGGACAGGGGTCAACGAGCAGTACGTC. Protein sequence: CASSSRTGVNEQYV.

The rearrangement uses TRBV6-1 and TRBJ2-5, with D possibly TRBD2 on 5 matching bases. The CDR3 covers 14 residues. With 8 bases removed from V and 9 bases from J, the gap between germline ends came to 22 bases. Germline CDR1 MNHNS, CDR2 SASEGT. Here the CDR3 DNA reads TGTGCCAGCGTAGGACTTGGAACGATTGAAGCCCAGTACTTC. It specifies CASVGLGTIEAQYF.

The rearrangement uses TRBV7-2 and TRBJ2-7, with TRBD2 matching 12 bases. Trimming at V came to 5 bases and at J to 2 bases, leaving 4 bases not matched to a gene. This CDR3 is built from 15 residues. Germline V lookup: CDR1 SGHTA, CDR2 FQGNSA. CDR3 nucleotide sequence: TGTGCCAGCAGCCCTAGCGGGGGGGGCCCCTACGAGCAGTACGTC. Translation: CASSPSGGGPYEQYV.

The chain uses TRBV5-1 and TRBJ2-3; D might be TRBD1 (5 bases). The ends were cut back, 4 bases at V and 2 bases at J, with 14 bases in the middle. Germline CDR1 reads SGHRS; CDR2 reads YFSETQ. CDR3 length: 15 amino acids. CDR3 bases: TGCGCCAGCAGCGCGCAGGGATTTACCACAGATACGCAGTATTTT. It is translated as CASSAQGFTTDTQYF.

The chain's CDR3 is CASSLGAAYGYTF. In DNA form, the CDR3 reads TGTGCCAGCAGTTTAGGGGCAGCCTATGGCTACACCTTC. The genes are TRBV28 and TRBJ1-2; possibly TRBD1 for D (5 bases). The V gene lost 2 bases and the J gene lost 4 bases, with 8 bases spanning the gap. CDR1 and CDR2 (germline): MDHEN, SYDVKM. The length of the CDR3 is 13 residues.

This chain uses TRBV7-3 with TRBJ2-6; the D gene is possibly TRBD1 (5 bases). CDR3 length: 15 residues. Germline V lookup: CDR1 SGHTA, CDR2 FQGTGA. V was shortened by 5 bases and J by 4 bases, with 12 bases between the two germline ends. CDR3 protein: CASSQIAGGANVLTF. The CDR3 DNA reads as TGTGCCAGCAGCCAGATCGCAGGGGGGGCCAACGTCCTGACTTTC.

This clone was observed a few times. The chain is built from TRBV6-5 and TRBJ2-5, with 8 bases aligning to TRBD2. The CDR3 totals 12 residues. The V gene end was trimmed by 4 bases and the J gene end by 7 bases; junction bases not matched to a gene: 2. Germline CDR1 reads MNHEY; CDR2 reads SVGAGI. CDR3 sequence reads: CASSSGGGTQYF. DNA of the CDR3: TGTGCCAGCAGTTCCGGGGGGGGGACCCAGTACTTC.

CDR3 nucleotides: TGTGCCTGGACTAGCGGGTACAATGAGCAGTTCTTC. Its protein product is CAWTSGYNEQFF. This chain uses TRBV30 with TRBJ2-1; 8 nucleotides match TRBD2. V was clipped by 4 bases and J by 4 bases; unmatched bases: 0. Germline lookup yields CDR1 GTSNPN and CDR2 SVGIG (reference sequence). This CDR3 is 12 amino acids long.

This clone was counted between two and nine times. The V and J genes are TRBV7-2 and TRBJ2-6; tentative D call: TRBD2 (5 bases). The CDR3 totals 15 residues. CDR1 SGHTA and CDR2 FQGNSA come from the germline V gene. V lost 5 bases, J lost 0 bases, and 8 bases lay in between. CDR3 protein: CASSGGDSGANVLTF. As DNA, the CDR3 is TGTGCCAGCAGCGGAGGCGACTCTGGGGCCAACGTCCTGACTTTC.

The chain links TRBV30 to TRBJ2-7; 9 bases fit TRBD1. CDR1 and CDR2 from the germline V gene are GTSNPN and SVGIG (reference sequence). The CDR3 totals 14 residues. V lost 0 bases to trimming and J lost 5 bases; unmatched junction nucleotides: 5. The CDR3 DNA sequence: TGTGCCTGGAGTGTACTGGGACAGGGCCACGAGCAGTACTTC. This gives the protein CAWSVLGQGHEQYF.

This sequence joins TRBV6-5 and TRBJ1-6, with TRBD1 identical over 9 bases. Unmatched junction bases numbered 8, after V lost 6 bases and J lost 8 bases. The CDR3 is 15 amino acids. Germline values: CDR1 MNHEY, CDR2 SVGAGI. CDR3 nucleotides: TGTGCCAGCAGATCCTCAACAGGGGGCGATTCACCCCTCCACTTT. It encodes CASRSSTGGDSPLHF.

The chain joins TRBV7-9 to TRBJ1-2, with 8 bases that match TRBD1. CDR1 and CDR2 (germline): SEHNR, FQNEAQ (reference sequence). This CDR3 is built from 14 residues. V shed 7 bases and J 2 bases; nucleotides not matched to a gene: 6. In nucleotides, the CDR3 is TGTGCCAGCATCCCCGGGACAGGCAACTATGGCTACACCTTC. Protein product: CASIPGTGNYGYTF.

This chain uses TRBV19 with TRBJ1-1; D is unclear. CDR1 LNHDA and CDR2 SQIVND come from the germline V gene (reference sequence). The CDR3 loop spans 14 amino acids. V was pared by 5 bases and J by 3 bases, with 13 bases between. As DNA, the CDR3 is TGTGCCAGTAGTTCGATCGATCGGGACACTGAAGCTTTCTTT. Translating it yields CASSSIDRDTEAFF.

The gene calls are TRBV28 and TRBJ1-3; no definite D call. Trimming left V 7 bases short and J 2 bases short, with 15 bases between. This CDR3 contains 15 residues. The germline V gene has CDR1 MDHEN and CDR2 SYDVKM. DNA for the CDR3: TGTGCCAGCACCCTCCCACGGGGTGCTGGAAACACCATATATTTT. It codes for CASTLPRGAGNTIYF.

This chain joins TRBV2 and TRBJ1-2, with unresolved D. The CDR3 totals 16 residues. V lost 5 bases and J 4 bases, leaving 20 bases between the germline ends. CDR1 and CDR2 from the germline V gene are SNHLY and FYNNEI. CDR3 amino acids: CASSYDRVAASYGYTF. The CDR3, as DNA: TGTGCCAGCAGTTACGACCGGGTGGCCGCGTCCTATGGCTACACCTTC.

V and J are TRBV28 and TRBJ2-7, with TRBD2 matching over 9 bases. CDR1 is MDHEN, CDR2 SYDVKM, per germline. This CDR3 contains 15 residues. With 2 bases clipped from V and 4 bases from J, the junction kept 6 bases outside the gene matches. CDR3 bases: TGTGCCAGCAGTTTAAGTGGCGGGGGGGGATACGAGCAGTACTTC. Residues: CASSLSGGGGYEQYF.

V and J are TRBV30 and TRBJ1-5; D not resolved. This CDR3 is 13 amino acids long. From germline, CDR1 is GTSNPN and CDR2 SVGIG (reference sequence). Between the trimmed V and J ends, which lost 2 bases and 5 bases, there was a span of 10 bases. The CDR3 DNA sequence: TGTGCCTGGAGTCCAGACGGGTATCAGCCCCAGCATTTT. Translated: CAWSPDGYQPQHF.

The chain employs TRBV10-3 and TRBJ2-1, with 11 bases identical to TRBD2. The CDR3 totals 16 residues. Germline CDR1 reads ENHRY; CDR2 reads SYGVKD. V lost 2 bases to trimming and J lost 7 bases; unmatched junction nucleotides: 7. The CDR3 DNA follows: TGTGCCATCAGTGAGCCGGGACTAGCGGACGGGAATGAGCAGTTCTTC. As protein: CAISEPGLADGNEQFF.

To note about this clone: Distinct nucleotide sequences in the sample also encode this CDR3. The genes are TRBV7-3 and TRBJ2-2, with D possibly matching TRBD1 (6 bases). Germline CDR1 is SGHTA and CDR2 is FQGTGA. The CDR3 loop spans 14 amino acids. V lost 3 bases and J lost 7, with 12 bases in between. CDR3 nucleotides: TGTGCCAGCAGCTTGGGGGCTCGGGGCGGGGAGCTGTTTTTT. The encoded protein is CASSLGARGGELFF.

As concerns this clone: Other DNA sequences in the sample encode the same CDR3. This chain connects TRBV7-9 to TRBJ2-1; 10 positions match TRBD2. Germline V gene data show CDR1 as SEHNR and CDR2 as FQNEAQ (reference sequence). The V and J ends lost 8 bases and 6 bases, in that order; junction bases with no gene match: 19. The CDR3 consists of 18 residues. Here the CDR3 DNA reads TGTGCCAGCTGGGAGCTGGCGCTAGCGGGAGATGCGGTCAATGAGCAGTTCTTC. Protein sequence: CASWELALAGDAVNEQFF.

The gene calls are TRBV18 and TRBJ1-4; 8 nucleotides align to TRBD1. This CDR3 is 15 amino acids long. V shed 5 bases, J shed 5 bases, and the junction held 7 bases outside the gene matches. CDR1 is KGHSH, CDR2 LQKENI, per germline. CDR3 residues: CASSSGQGSNEKLFF. The CDR3 DNA reads as TGTGCCAGCTCATCCGGACAGGGTTCCAATGAAAAACTGTTTTTT.

In regard to this clone: Distinct nucleotide sequences in the sample also encode this CDR3. The rearrangement joins TRBV7-8 to TRBJ1-1, with 9 bases fitting TRBD1. The length of the CDR3 is 16 residues. CDR1 and CDR2 from the germline V gene are SGHVS and FQNEAQ. V shed 1 base and J 11 bases; nucleotides not matched to a gene: 14. The CDR3 nucleotides read TGTGCCAGCAGCTTAGTCCCGGGACAGGGAGAGATGAGGGCTTTCTTT. This translates into CASSLVPGQGEMRAFF.